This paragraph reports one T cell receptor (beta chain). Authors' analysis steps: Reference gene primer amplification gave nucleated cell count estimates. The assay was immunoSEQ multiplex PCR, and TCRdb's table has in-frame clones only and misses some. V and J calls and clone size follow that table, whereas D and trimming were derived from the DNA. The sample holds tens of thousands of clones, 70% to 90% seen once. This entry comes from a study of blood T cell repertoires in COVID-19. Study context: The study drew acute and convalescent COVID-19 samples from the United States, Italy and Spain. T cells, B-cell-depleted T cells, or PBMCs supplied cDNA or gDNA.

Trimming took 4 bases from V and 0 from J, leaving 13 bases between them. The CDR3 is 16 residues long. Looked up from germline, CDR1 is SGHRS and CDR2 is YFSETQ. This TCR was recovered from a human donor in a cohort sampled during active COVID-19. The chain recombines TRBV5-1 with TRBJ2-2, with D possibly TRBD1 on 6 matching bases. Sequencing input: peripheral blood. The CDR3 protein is CASSPSNRANTGELFF. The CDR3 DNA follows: TGCGCCAGCAGCCCCTCTAACAGGGCGAACACCGGGGAGCTGTTTTTT.